This T cell receptor (beta chain) originates from a study of blood T cell repertoires in COVID-19. Looking at the study overall: COVID-19 samples, acute and convalescent, were from the United States, Italy and Spain. From T cells, B-cell-depleted T cells, or PBMCs came the material, which was cDNA or gDNA.

The CDR3 contains 15 residues. Germline lookup yields CDR1 SGHVS and CDR2 FQNEAQ. Trimming took 5 bases from V and 3 from J, leaving 17 bases between them. Repertoires were generated with immunoSEQ multiplex PCR, while TCRdb's copy carries only in-frame clones and drops some. The sample holds 150,000 to 200,000 clones, roughly 82% seen once. Specimen: PBMCs or T cells enriched from blood (not recorded which). The chain recombines TRBV7-8 with TRBJ2-7; D is perhaps TRBD1 (6 bases). The sequence came from a woman aged 60-75 years with acute COVID-19. The CDR3, as DNA: TGTGCCAGCAGCCGAGGTGGGGACACAAACTACGAGCAGTACGTC. Amino acid sequence: CASSRGGDTNYEQYV.